This paragraph reports one T cell receptor (beta chain). No cognate antigen has been identified for it. No much larger clonotype is one base removed from it; base qualities were not supplied. This entry is derived from a study of cytomegalovirus exposure and HLA in healthy donors (dated by TCRdb to the late 2010s). Context from the whole study: According to a later analysis, the 100 to 150 validation repertoires were produced on the same platform as the approximately 620 repertoires of the first cohort. Along with the approximately 670-subject first cohort, a separate validation cohort of approximately 110 different subjects was used. The aim of the study was to test whether cataloging public T cell receptors could identify signatures of past pathogen exposure. To predict cytomegalovirus infection status, the study combined high-throughput TCR immunosequencing, statistical association of individual TCRs with disease status, and machine learning.

The paper's findings and limits, for the study overall: Of the cluster scores, 85% to 95% were above 0 in a later analysis, which found that TCRs clustered in the first cohort also tended to co-occur in the 90 to 150 validation repertoires. While some public TCRs were present in many individuals, most TCR sequences turned up only very rarely across donors. The authors suggested that the approach could potentially be extended to other disease states and immunological phenotypes. Three of the identified cytomegalovirus-associated TCR beta chains were confirmed in vitro to be specific for cytomegalovirus antigens. In both the original and validation cohorts, the classifier was reported to diagnose cytomegalovirus status with high specificity and sensitivity. The validation cohort had no HLA typing available for a later analysis, so co-occurrence within that cohort was assessed over all 120 or so repertoires. A total of roughly 160 TCR beta chains were listed by the study as associated with cytomegalovirus.

The donors were included in the validation cohort of 120 subjects, a group kept apart from the roughly 700-subject first cohort. The receptor library was made with the immunoSEQ multiplex PCR assay. Per the authors' processing: A statistical classification framework was developed to diagnose cytomegalovirus status using the catalog of TCR beta chain sequences. This immuneACCESS table, as held by TCRdb, lists in-frame sequences with V and J called but not all clones. Of the missing ones, under half trace to an unresolved V gene in checked studies; the others have no known cause. V and J calls and clone size follow that table, whereas D and trimming were derived from the DNA. The sample table holds approximately 39,000 clones, of which over 80% were seen once. The biggest ten clones account for 3.3% of the sample. The germline V end is reduced by 1 base and the J end by 2 bases; junction bases left unmatched: 10. Via the germline V gene, CDR1 is SGHRS and CDR2 YFSETQ. The CDR3 has 18 amino acids, counting the end cysteine and phenylalanine. The CDR3 DNA has 54 bases and is translated from base 1.

Recombination joined TRBV5-1 with TRBJ2-1; 9 of the junction bases match TRBD2. This clonotype was obtained from a man aged 18 to 30 in good health and CMV-seronegative. The sample was PBMCs. Read as DNA, the sequence is TGCGCCAGCAGCTTGCCTAGCGGGATAAGAGGTCCCTACAATGAGCAGTTCTTC. This gives the protein CASSLPSGIRGPYNEQFF. The entire variable domain, with the stretches around the CDR3 drawn from the reference TRBV5-1 and TRBJ2-1 proteins, is KAGVTQTPRYLIKTRGQQVTLSCSPISGHRSVSWYQQTPGQGLQFLFEYFSETQRNKGNFPGRFSGRQFSNSRSEMNVSTLELGDSALYLCASSLPSGIRGPYNEQFFGPGTRLTVL.